Presented here are 23 T cell receptor beta chains from one specimen sequenced in a study of metastatic and nonmetastatic thyroid tumors (dated by TCRdb to 2018 to 2020). Before undergoing thyroid surgery, none of the patients had been given any kind of treatment. The library was made by PCR. TCRdb records Illumina HiSeq 4000 as the sequencer. TCRdb trimmed the raw reads at Q25, called clones with MiXCR and kept productive beta chains. The sample table lists approximately 15,000 clones, 22% of them with a count of one. The ten largest clones add up to 20% to 25% of the sample. The sequencing sample was made of adjacent normal tissue. These receptors were collected from a female donor with papillary thyroid cancer or a benign thyroid nodule (not recorded which). Some clones in this sample may be carry-over from other donors' samples.

This clone has only a few counts. The chain uses TRBV6-2 or TRBV6-3 and TRBJ2-7, with TRBD2 matching over 7 bases. This CDR3 region has 16 residues. Germline V CDR1 and CDR2: MNHEY, SVGEGT. J was trimmed by 2 bases and V by 4 bases; bases with no gene match: 11. This CDR3 is CASSSFGRSVPYEQYF. The CDR3 DNA reads as TGTGCCAGCAGTTCCTTCGGGAGGTCGGTCCCCTACGAGCAGTACTTC.

This chain joins TRBV2 and TRBJ2-2, with TRBD1 matching over 7 bases. This CDR3 is built from 16 residues. Trimming at V came to 8 bases and at J to 1 base, leaving 10 bases not matched to a gene. CDR1 SNHLY and CDR2 FYNNEI come from the germline V gene. Written as DNA, the CDR3 is TGTGCCAGCTACGAGTCAGGACAGGAGAACACCGGGGAGCTGTTTTTT. Protein product: CASYESGQENTGELFF. Together with reference TRBV2 and TRBJ2-2, the CDR3 gives the full variable domain: EPEVTQTPSHQVTQMGQEVILRCVPISNHLYFYWYRQILGQKVEFLVSFYNNEISEKSEIFDDQFSVERPDGSNFTLKIRSTKLEDSAMYFCASYESGQENTGELFFGEGSRLTVL.

A word on this clone: The junction differs from germline at one of its ends, possibly a read error. This sequence joins TRBV4-1 and TRBJ2-1; D is perhaps TRBD2 (5 bases). The CDR3 sequence is 12 residues long. Germline CDR1 and CDR2: MGHRA and YSYEKL. The CDR3 DNA follows: TGCGCCAGCATCCAAGGGAGAGGTGAGCAGTTCTTC. This codes for CASIQGRGEQFF.

Worth noting for this clone: This CDR3 is also generated by other DNA sequences in the sample. The chain carries TRBV27 and TRBJ1-2; TRBD1 matches 10 bases. Germline values: CDR1 MNHEY, CDR2 SMNVEV (reference sequence). CDR3 size: 14 residues. V lost 3 bases to trimming and J lost 11 bases; unmatched junction nucleotides: 9. CDR3 coding DNA: TGTGCCAGCAGTTTTGCCGGGACAGGGGTCGGATACACCTTC. It specifies CASSFAGTGVGYTF.

The chain has TRBV20-1 and TRBJ2-7; D perhaps matches TRBD2 (6 bases). CDR1 is DFQATT, CDR2 SNEGSKA, per germline (reference sequence). Trimming removed 2 bases at V and 9 bases at J, with 17 bases between. The CDR3 has 13 amino acids. CDR3 sequence (DNA): TGCAGTGCTAGACCGTCTAGCGCCCTGGGGCAGTACTTC. As protein: CSARPSSALGQYF.

The chain joins TRBV2 to TRBJ2-5, with D possibly called TRBD1 or TRBD2 (5 bases each). Looked up from germline, CDR1 is SNHLY and CDR2 is FYNNEI. CDR3 length: 11 amino acids. Between the trimmed V and J ends, which lost 9 bases and 8 bases, there was a span of 13 bases. The DNA for the CDR3 is TGTGCCAGGGGGGAATACGGTACCCAGTACTTC. This sequence encodes CARGEYGTQYF.

This clone was counted at least ten times. This rearrangement joins TRBV12-3 or TRBV12-4 to TRBJ2-1; TRBD2 matches 10 bases. This CDR3 has 15 amino acids. Trimming at V came to 7 bases and at J to 8 bases, leaving 11 bases not matched to a gene. This chain's CDR3 is CASTPSGSVVDEQFF. In DNA form, the CDR3 reads TGTGCCAGCACGCCTAGCGGGAGTGTTGTGGATGAGCAGTTCTTC.

On this clone itself: In this CDR3 the conserved last residue, phenylalanine or tryptophan, is missing, so a read error is likely. Because the CDR3's place on the DNA is in doubt, the DNA is left out and the CDR3 is given as listed by TCRdb. The chain couples TRBV28 to TRBJ2-3. A total of 12 residues make up the CDR3, ends included. CDR1 and CDR2 (germline): MDHEN, SYDVKM. The CDR3 protein is CATALGFDTQYC.

In its sample, this clone was seen many times. The V and J genes are TRBV27 and TRBJ1-2; D not certain. CDR1 is MNHEY and CDR2 is SMNVEV in the germline V gene (reference sequence). The length of the CDR3 is 13 residues. Deletions cut 0 bases from V and 4 bases from J, with 6 bases between. CDR3 nucleotide sequence: TGTGCCAGCAGTTTATCAGCCAGCTATGGCTACACCTTC. The encoded protein is CASSLSASYGYTF.

The rearrangement links TRBV20-1 to TRBJ2-3, with 11 bases lining up with TRBD2. Trimming took 0 bases from V and 2 from J; bases not matched to a gene: 10. Germline assignment: CDR1 DFQATT and CDR2 SNEGSKA (reference sequence). The CDR3 sequence is 18 residues long. The CDR3 DNA reads as TGCAGTGCTAGAGATCGTTTCGGGACTAGCGGCCCCACAGATACGCAGTATTTT. Protein sequence: CSARDRFGTSGPTDTQYF.

The V call is TRBV9, the J call TRBJ2-1; 7 nucleotides align to TRBD2. V dropped 4 bases and J dropped 8; count of bases not matched to a gene: 15. CDR1 SGDLS and CDR2 YYNGEE come from the germline V gene. The CDR3 consists of 16 residues. The CDR3 protein is CASSPSGGGLMDEQFF. In nucleotides, the CDR3 is TGTGCCAGCAGCCCCAGTGGGGGGGGACTCATGGATGAGCAGTTCTTC.

This clone was found a few times. V usage is TRBV19 and J usage is TRBJ1-2; a possible D gene is TRBD1 (6 bases). V lost 2 bases and J lost 4, with 14 bases in between. CDR1 is LNHDA and CDR2 is SQIVND in the germline V gene (reference sequence). This CDR3 spans 15 amino acids. CDR3 sequence reads: CASSIIGQRGYGYTF. Here the CDR3 DNA reads TGTGCCAGTAGTATAATTGGACAGAGGGGCTATGGCTACACCTTC.

The J gene is TRBJ2-1, the V gene TRBV19; 9 bases agree with TRBD2. After removal of 1 base from V and 3 bases from J, the junction contained 1 base not matched to a gene. Germline V CDR1 and CDR2: LNHDA, SQIVND (reference sequence). This CDR3 comprises 15 residues. CDR3 DNA sequence: TGTGCCAGTAGTATAGGACTAGCGGACTACAATGAGCAGTTCTTC. It yields the protein CASSIGLADYNEQFF.

A few counts support this clone. V usage is TRBV20-1 and J usage is TRBJ1-2, with D possibly matching TRBD1 (6 bases). Germline V gene lookup returns CDR1 DFQATT and CDR2 SNEGSKA (reference sequence). CDR3 length: 14 residues. V lost 1 base and J lost 0, with 9 bases in between. The CDR3 nucleotides are TGCAGTGCTAGAGGGGGGGCGTCTAACTATGGCTACACCTTC. Protein product: CSARGGASNYGYTF.

This clone was observed a few times. The chain combines TRBV19 with TRBJ2-3; possibly TRBD1 for D (6 bases). Trimming shortened V by 4 bases and J by 5 bases, and 16 bases separated the two germline ends. Germline V gene lookup returns CDR1 LNHDA and CDR2 SQIVND (reference sequence). The CDR3 has 15 residues. CDR3 sequence reads: CASSKGVGLLDTQYF. The CDR3 nucleotides read TGTGCCAGTAGTAAGGGGGTGGGCCTTTTAGATACGCAGTATTTT.

This clone showed up just a few times. The junction shows a germline mismatch at one end, possibly a read error. The chain uses TRBV6-2 or TRBV6-3 and TRBJ2-3; 12 positions agree with TRBD2. This CDR3 region has 17 residues. Per germline, CDR1 MNHEY and CDR2 SVGEGT. Written as DNA, the CDR3 is TGTGCCAGCAGCCGCGGACTAGCGGGGATCTTCACAGATACTCAGTATTTT. Its translation is CASSRGLAGIFTDTQYF.

The rearrangement links TRBV28 to TRBJ2-7; the D call may be TRBD1 or TRBD2 (5 bases each). Germline CDR1 MDHEN, CDR2 SYDVKM. The ends were cut back, 0 bases at V and 5 bases at J, with 14 bases in the middle. This CDR3 spans 15 amino acids. The CDR3 here is CASSLWVGPSHEQYF. The DNA for the CDR3 is TGTGCCAGCAGTTTATGGGTGGGACCGTCACACGAGCAGTACTTC.

This clone was counted many times. The chain couples TRBV27 to TRBJ1-2; D may be TRBD1 (5 bases). Germline V gives CDR1 MNHEY, CDR2 SMNVEV (reference sequence). Deletions cut 5 bases from V and 8 bases from J, with 18 bases between. The CDR3 is 14 amino acids. CDR3 loop: CASSPRRESGGYTF. CDR3 DNA sequence: TGTGCCAGCAGTCCCCGCAGGGAGTCGGGGGGCTACACCTTC.

The V gene is TRBV20-1, the J gene TRBJ2-2; 9 bases fit TRBD2. The CDR3 has 16 residues. The germline CDR1 and CDR2 sequences are DFQATT and SNEGSKA (reference sequence). With V trimmed by 0 bases and J by 4 bases, 6 bases remained unmatched. CDR3 coding DNA: TGCAGTGCTAGAGATCACCTAGCGGGACTCACCGGGGAGCTGTTTTTT. The encoded protein is CSARDHLAGLTGELFF.

This clone was counted many times. The V call is TRBV11-3, the J call TRBJ2-1, with D unclear. Per the germline V gene, CDR1 is SGHNT and CDR2 is YENEEA. The CDR3 runs to 16 residues. The V end was cut by 5 bases, the J end by 0 bases, with 14 bases between. This chain's CDR3 is CASSARLGGSYNEQFF. DNA for the CDR3: TGTGCCAGCAGCGCACGACTCGGCGGCTCCTACAATGAGCAGTTCTTC.

This clone was observed at least ten times. The rearrangement links TRBV19 to TRBJ1-3, with 8 bases that match TRBD1. CDR1 and CDR2 (germline): LNHDA, SQIVND (reference sequence). This CDR3 has 15 amino acids. V lost 1 base, J lost 1 base, and 0 bases stayed unmatched. The CDR3 loop is CASSIGTGSGNTIYF. The CDR3 nucleotides read TGTGCCAGTAGTATAGGGACAGGGTCTGGAAACACCATATATTTT.

In its sample, this clone was seen many times. The V gene is TRBV12-3 or TRBV12-4, the J gene TRBJ1-2; no definite D call. The CDR3 runs to 14 residues. Trimming took 5 bases from V and 5 from J, leaving 15 bases between them. The CDR3 loop reads CASSAAARNYGYTF. CDR3 in DNA: TGTGCCAGCAGTGCAGCAGCGCGTAATTATGGCTACACCTTC.

This chain joins TRBV6-2 or TRBV6-3 and TRBJ2-3; TRBD1 or TRBD2 may be the D gene (5 bases each). CDR3 length equals 16 residues. The germline V and J ends were trimmed by 2 bases and 1 base, with 13 bases remaining between them. CDR1 is MNHEY, CDR2 SVGEGT, per germline. CDR3 loop: CASSYGTSIRTDTQYF. CDR3 DNA sequence: TGTGCCAGCAGTTACGGGACCTCCATCCGCACAGATACGCAGTATTTT.